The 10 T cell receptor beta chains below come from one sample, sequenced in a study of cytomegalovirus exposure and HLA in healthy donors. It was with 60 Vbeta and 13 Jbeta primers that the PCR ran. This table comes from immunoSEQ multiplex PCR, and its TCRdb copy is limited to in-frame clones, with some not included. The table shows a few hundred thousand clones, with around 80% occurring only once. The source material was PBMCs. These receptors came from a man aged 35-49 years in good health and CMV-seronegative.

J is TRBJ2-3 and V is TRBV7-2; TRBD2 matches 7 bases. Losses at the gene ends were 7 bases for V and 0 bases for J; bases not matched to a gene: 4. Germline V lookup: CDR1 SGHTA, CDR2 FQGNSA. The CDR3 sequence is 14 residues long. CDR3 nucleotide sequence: TGTGCCAGCACCGGGGGGACTAGCACAGATACGCAGTATTTT. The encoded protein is CASTGGTSTDTQYF.

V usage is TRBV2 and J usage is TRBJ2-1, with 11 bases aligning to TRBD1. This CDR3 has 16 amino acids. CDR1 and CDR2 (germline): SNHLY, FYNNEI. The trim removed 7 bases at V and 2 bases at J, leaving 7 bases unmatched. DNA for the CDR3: TGTGCCAGCAACCGCCCGGGACAGGGGGCCTACAATGAGCAGTTCTTC. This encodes CASNRPGQGAYNEQFF.

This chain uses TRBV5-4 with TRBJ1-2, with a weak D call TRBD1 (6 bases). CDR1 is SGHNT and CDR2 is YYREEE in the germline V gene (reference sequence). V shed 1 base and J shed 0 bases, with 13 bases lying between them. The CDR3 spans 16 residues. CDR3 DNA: TGTGCCAGCAGCTTGAGAGGGGGTCTGACTAACTATGGCTACACCTTC. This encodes CASSLRGGLTNYGYTF.

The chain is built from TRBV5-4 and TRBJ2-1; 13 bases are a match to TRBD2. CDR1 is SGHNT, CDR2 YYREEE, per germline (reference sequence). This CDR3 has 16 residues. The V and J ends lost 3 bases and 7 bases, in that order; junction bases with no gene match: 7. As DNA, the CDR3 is TGTGCCAGCAGCTCCGGACTAGCGGGAGCAGGGAATGAGCAGTTCTTC. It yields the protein CASSSGLAGAGNEQFF.

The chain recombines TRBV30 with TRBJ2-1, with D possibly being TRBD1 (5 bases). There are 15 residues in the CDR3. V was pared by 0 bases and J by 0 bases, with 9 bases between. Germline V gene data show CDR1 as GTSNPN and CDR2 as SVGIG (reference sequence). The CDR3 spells CAWSVDSFSYNEQFF. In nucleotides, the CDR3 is TGTGCCTGGAGTGTAGACAGCTTCTCCTACAATGAGCAGTTCTTC.

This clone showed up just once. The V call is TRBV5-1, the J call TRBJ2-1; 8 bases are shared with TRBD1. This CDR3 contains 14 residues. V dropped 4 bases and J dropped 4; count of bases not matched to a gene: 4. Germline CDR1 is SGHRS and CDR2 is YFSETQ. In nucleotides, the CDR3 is TGCGCCAGCAGCCAAGACAGGGGTTACAATGAGCAGTTCTTC. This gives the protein CASSQDRGYNEQFF.

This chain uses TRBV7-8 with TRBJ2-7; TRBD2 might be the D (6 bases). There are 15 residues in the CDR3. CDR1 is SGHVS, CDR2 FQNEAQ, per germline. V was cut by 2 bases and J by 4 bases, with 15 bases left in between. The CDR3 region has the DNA TGTGCCAGCAGCTTACAACCGGGAGCGCGGTACGAGCAGTACTTC. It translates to CASSLQPGARYEQYF.

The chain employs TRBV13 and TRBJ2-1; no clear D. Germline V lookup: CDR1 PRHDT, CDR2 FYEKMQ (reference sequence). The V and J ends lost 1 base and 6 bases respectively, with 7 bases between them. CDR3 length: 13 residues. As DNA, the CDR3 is TGTGCCAGCAGCTTAGATGGCCCCAATGAGCAGTTCTTC. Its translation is CASSLDGPNEQFF.

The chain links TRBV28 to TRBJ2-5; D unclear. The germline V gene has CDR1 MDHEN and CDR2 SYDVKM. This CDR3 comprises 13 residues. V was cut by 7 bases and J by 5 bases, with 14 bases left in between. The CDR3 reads CASTPSVGETQYF. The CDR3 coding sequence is TGTGCCAGCACCCCCTCTGTCGGGGAGACCCAGTACTTC.

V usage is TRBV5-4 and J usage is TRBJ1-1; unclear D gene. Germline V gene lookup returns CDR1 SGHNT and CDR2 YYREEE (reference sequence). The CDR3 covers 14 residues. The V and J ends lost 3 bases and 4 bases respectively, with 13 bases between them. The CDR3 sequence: CASSSPSIGTEAFF. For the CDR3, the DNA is TGTGCCAGCAGCTCACCGAGCATTGGCACTGAAGCTTTCTTT.